This TCR beta chain was documented in a study of blood T cells in healthy people across ages. The CDR3 spans 14 residues. The germline gives CDR1 SQVTM, CDR2 ANQGSEA. The V gene end was trimmed by 6 bases and the J gene end by 8 bases; junction bases not matched to a gene: 8. This clonotype was counted between two and nine times. For the second PCR, which ran for about 7 to 12 cycles, a sample-barcoded 5' primer and a J-beta primer mix were used. TCRdb processed the 5' RACE reads anew with MiXCR; each CDR3 protein has one entry. The sample yields fewer than 700,000 distinct CDR3 sequences, about 43% seen once.

The receptor was derived from an elderly man in good health. The rearrangement links TRBV29-1 to TRBJ2-1, with TRBD2 matching 12 bases. What was sequenced was blood. CDR3 loop: CSVQSSGRGDEQFF. The CDR3 nucleotides are TGCAGCGTGCAGTCTAGCGGGAGGGGAGATGAGCAGTTCTTC.